This TCR beta chain was obtained from a study of T cells in Graves' hyperthyroidism and ophthalmopathy. General observations from the study: Separation of ophthalmopathy from stable hyperthyroidism was achieved by a 13 V-J model.

In its sample, this clonotype was seen many times. Its antigen is not identified. TCR beta CDR3 regions were amplified from RNA. Initially, a first-round RT-PCR of the TCR CDR3 employed the HTBI primer set. TCRdb redid the calling of the multiplex PCR reads with MiXCR, one entry per CDR3 protein. The sample lists 350,000 to 450,000 distinct CDR3 sequences, about 15% occurring once. Any patient presenting with uncontrolled infection, other autoimmune disease, pregnancy or lactation was left out. A roughly 9.3 ml volume of fresh peripheral blood provided the PBMCs. The source material was blood. The origin of this receptor is a woman in her sixties or seventies with Graves' hyperthyroidism.

The CDR3 region has the DNA TGCAGTGCTAGCGGGGGACCGAACAATGAGCAGTTCTTC. As protein: CSASGGPNNEQFF. V usage is TRBV20-1 and J usage is TRBJ2-1; weak D call: TRBD2 (6 bases). The CDR3 is made up of 13 amino acids. V was shortened by 3 bases and J by 5 bases, with 11 bases between the two germline ends. CDR1 DFQATT and CDR2 SNEGSKA come from the germline V gene (reference sequence).